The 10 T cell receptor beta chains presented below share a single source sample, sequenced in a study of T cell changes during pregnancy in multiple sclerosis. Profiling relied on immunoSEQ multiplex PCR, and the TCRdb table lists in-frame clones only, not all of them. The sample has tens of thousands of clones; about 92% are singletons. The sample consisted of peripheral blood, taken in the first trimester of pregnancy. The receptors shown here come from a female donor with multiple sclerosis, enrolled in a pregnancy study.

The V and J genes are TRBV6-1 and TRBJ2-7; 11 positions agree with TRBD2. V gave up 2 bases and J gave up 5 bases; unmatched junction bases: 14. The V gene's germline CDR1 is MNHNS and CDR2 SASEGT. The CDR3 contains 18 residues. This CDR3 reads CASSEPGILAGESNEQYF. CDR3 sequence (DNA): TGTGCCAGCAGTGAACCCGGTATACTAGCGGGGGAGTCTAACGAGCAGTACTTC.

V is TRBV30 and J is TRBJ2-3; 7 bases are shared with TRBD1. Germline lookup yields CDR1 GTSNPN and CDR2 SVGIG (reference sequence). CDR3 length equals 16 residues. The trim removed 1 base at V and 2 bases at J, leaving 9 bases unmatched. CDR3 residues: CAWSARLGTVTDTQYF. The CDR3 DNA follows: TGTGCCTGGAGTGCCCGCCTAGGGACAGTCACAGATACGCAGTATTTT. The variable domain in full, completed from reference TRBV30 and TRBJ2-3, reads SQTIHQWPATLVQPVGSPLSLECTVEGTSNPNLYWYRQAAGRGLQLLFYSVGIGQISSEVPQNLSASRPQDRQFILSSKKLLLSDSGFYLCAWSARLGTVTDTQYFGPGTRLTVL.

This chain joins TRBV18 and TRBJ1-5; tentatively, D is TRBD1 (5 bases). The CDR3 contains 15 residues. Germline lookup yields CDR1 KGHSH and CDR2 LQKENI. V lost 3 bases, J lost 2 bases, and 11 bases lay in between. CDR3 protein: CASSPRARGNQPQHF. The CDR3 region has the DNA TGTGCCAGCTCACCCCGGGCCAGGGGCAATCAGCCCCAGCATTTT.

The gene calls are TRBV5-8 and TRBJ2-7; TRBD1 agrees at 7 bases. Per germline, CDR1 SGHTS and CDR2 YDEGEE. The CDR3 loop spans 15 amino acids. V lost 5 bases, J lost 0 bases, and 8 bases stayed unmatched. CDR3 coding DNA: TGTGCCAGCAGAAAAACAGGGGTTAGCTCCTACGAGCAGTACTTC. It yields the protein CASRKTGVSSYEQYF.

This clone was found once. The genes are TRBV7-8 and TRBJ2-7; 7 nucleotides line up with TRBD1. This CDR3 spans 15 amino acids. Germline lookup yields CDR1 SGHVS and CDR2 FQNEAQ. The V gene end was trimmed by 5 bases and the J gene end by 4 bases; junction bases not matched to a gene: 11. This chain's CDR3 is CASSHGQVGRYEQYF. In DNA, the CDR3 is TGTGCCAGCAGCCACGGACAGGTGGGGCGGTACGAGCAGTACTTC.

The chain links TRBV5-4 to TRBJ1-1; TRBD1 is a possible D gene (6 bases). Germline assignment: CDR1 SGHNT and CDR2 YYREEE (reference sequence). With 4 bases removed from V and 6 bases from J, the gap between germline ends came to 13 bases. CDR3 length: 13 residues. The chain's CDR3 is CASSLGQFAEAFF. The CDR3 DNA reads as TGTGCCAGCAGCCTCGGACAGTTCGCTGAAGCTTTCTTT. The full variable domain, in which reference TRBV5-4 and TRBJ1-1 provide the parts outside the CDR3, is ETGVTQSPTHLIKTRGQQVTLRCSSQSGHNTVSWYQQALGQGPQFIFQYYREEENGRGNFPPRFSGLQFPNYSSELNVNALELDDSALYLCASSLGQFAEAFFGQGTRLTVV.

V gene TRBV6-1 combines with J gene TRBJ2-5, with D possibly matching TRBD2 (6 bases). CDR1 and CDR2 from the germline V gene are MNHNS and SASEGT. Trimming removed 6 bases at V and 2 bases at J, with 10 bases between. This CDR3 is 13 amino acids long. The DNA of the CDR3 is TGTGCCAGCAGCGTCGGGAGTCAAGAGACCCAGTACTTC. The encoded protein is CASSVGSQETQYF.

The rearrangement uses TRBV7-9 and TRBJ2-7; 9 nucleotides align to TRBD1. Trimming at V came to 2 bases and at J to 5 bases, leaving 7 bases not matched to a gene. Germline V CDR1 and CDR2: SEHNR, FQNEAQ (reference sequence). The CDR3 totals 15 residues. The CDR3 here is CASSLSRTGEDEQYF. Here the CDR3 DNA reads TGTGCCAGCAGCTTAAGTAGGACAGGGGAGGACGAGCAGTACTTC.

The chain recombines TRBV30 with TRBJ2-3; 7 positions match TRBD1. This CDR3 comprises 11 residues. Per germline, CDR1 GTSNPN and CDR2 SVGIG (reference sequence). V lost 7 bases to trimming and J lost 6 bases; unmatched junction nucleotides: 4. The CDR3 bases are TGTGCCTACAGGGGTTTTGATACGCAGTATTTT. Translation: CAYRGFDTQYF. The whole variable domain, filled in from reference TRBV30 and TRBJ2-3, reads SQTIHQWPATLVQPVGSPLSLECTVEGTSNPNLYWYRQAAGRGLQLLFYSVGIGQISSEVPQNLSASRPQDRQFILSSKKLLLSDSGFYLCAYRGFDTQYFGPGTRLTVL.

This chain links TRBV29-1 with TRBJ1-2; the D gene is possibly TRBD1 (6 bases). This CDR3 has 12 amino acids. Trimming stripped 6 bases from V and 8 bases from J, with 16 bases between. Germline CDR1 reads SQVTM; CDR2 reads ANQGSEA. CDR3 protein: CSVIQGEGGYTF. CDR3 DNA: TGCAGCGTGATACAGGGTGAAGGGGGCTACACCTTC.